This T cell receptor beta chain originates from a study of CD8 T cells in Susac syndrome. Random-hexamer reverse transcription was applied to about 0.45 to 1 ug RNA. TCRdb re-called the immunoSEQ multiplex PCR reads through MiXCR, storing one row per CDR3 protein. Counted here are around 160,000 distinct CDR3 sequences, about 93% occurring once; the ten biggest clones make up more than 0.12%. Germline-derived CDR1 and CDR2 are DFQATT and SNEGSKA (reference sequence). Trimming shortened V by 3 bases and J by 4 bases, and 14 bases separated the two germline ends. There are 14 residues in the CDR3. The T cells that were sequenced for TCR beta were CD8+ and CD4+ cells from blood.

Sequencing input: CD4+ T cells from PBMCs. The chain links TRBV20-1 to TRBJ2-3, with D unresolved. The receptor was isolated from a human donor in good health. This CDR3 is CSARAQRRADTQYF. CDR3 coding DNA: TGCAGTGCTAGGGCCCAAAGAAGGGCAGATACGCAGTATTTT.